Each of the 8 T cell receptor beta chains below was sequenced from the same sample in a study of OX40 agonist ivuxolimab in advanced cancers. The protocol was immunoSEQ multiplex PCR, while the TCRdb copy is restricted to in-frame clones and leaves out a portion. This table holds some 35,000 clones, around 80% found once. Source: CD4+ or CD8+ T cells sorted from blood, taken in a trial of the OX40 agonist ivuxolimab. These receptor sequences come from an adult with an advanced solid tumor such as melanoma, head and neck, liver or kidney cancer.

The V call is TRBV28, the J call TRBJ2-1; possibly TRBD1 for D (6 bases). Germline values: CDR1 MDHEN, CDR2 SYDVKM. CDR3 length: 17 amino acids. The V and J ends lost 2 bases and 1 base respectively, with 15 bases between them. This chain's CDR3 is CASSLNPDRISYNEQFF. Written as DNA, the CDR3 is TGTGCCAGCAGTTTAAACCCCGACAGGATATCCTACAATGAGCAGTTCTTC.

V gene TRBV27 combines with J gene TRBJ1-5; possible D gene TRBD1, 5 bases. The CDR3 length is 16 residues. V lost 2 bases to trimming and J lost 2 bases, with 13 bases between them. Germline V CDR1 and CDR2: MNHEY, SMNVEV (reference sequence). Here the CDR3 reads CASSLGGGTRNQPQHF. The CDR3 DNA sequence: TGTGCCAGCAGTTTAGGGGGGGGTACTCGCAATCAGCCCCAGCATTTT.

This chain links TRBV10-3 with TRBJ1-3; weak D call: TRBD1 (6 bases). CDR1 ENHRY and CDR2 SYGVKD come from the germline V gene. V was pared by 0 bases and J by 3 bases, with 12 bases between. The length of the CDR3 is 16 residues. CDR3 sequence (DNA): TGTGCCATCAGTGAGTCGGGGGGGGCCTTTGGAAACACCATATATTTT. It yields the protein CAISESGGAFGNTIYF.

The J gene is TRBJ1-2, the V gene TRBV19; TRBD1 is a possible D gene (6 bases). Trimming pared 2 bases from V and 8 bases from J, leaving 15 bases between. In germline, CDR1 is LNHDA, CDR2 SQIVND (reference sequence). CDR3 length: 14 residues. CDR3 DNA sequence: TGTGCCAGTAGTATAAAAGGACAGCTTGGGGGCTACACCTTC. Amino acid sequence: CASSIKGQLGGYTF.

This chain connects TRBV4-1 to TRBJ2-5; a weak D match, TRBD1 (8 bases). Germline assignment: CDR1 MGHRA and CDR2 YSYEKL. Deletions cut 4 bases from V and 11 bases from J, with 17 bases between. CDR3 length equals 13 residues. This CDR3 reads CASSLTGDYGQYF. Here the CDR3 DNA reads TGCGCCAGCAGCCTGACAGGGGACTACGGGCAGTACTTC.

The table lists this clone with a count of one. This CDR3 is CASSLVLSSYNEQFF. CDR3 bases: TGCGCCAGCAGCTTGGTCCTGAGCTCCTACAATGAGCAGTTCTTC. V and J are TRBV5-1 and TRBJ2-1; unclear D gene. Germline V gene lookup returns CDR1 SGHRS and CDR2 YFSETQ. The length of the CDR3 is 15 residues. V was shortened by 0 bases and J by 0 bases, with 7 bases between the two germline ends.

This CDR3 is CASSDSQGRHEKLFF. CDR3 nucleotides: TGCGCCAGCAGCGACTCACAGGGAAGGCATGAAAAACTGTTTTTT. The chain employs TRBV5-1 and TRBJ1-4; D may be TRBD1 (6 bases). V was shortened by 4 bases and J by 6 bases, with 16 bases between the two germline ends. The CDR3 runs 15 residues. CDR1 SGHRS and CDR2 YFSETQ come from the germline V gene. Full variable domain (remainder filled in from reference TRBV5-1 and TRBJ1-4): KAGVTQTPRYLIKTRGQQVTLSCSPISGHRSVSWYQQTPGQGLQFLFEYFSETQRNKGNFPGRFSGRQFSNSRSEMNVSTLELGDSALYLCASSDSQGRHEKLFFGSGTQLSVL.

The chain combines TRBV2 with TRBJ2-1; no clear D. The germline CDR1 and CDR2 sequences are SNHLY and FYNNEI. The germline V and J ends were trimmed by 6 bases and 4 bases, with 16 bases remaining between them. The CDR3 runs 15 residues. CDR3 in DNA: TGTGCCAGCAGGGTTGACCTAGTCGCGTACAATGAGCAGTTCTTC. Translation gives CASRVDLVAYNEQFF.